This TCR beta chain was identified in a study of blood T cell repertoires in COVID-19. There are 18 residues in the CDR3. V shed 0 bases and J shed 3 bases, with 18 bases lying between them. Germline V gene sequence: CDR1 LNHDA, CDR2 SQIVND (reference sequence). The table came from immunoSEQ multiplex PCR; TCRdb's copy has only in-frame clones and leaves some out. The top ten clones hold about 13% of a sample with approximately 29,000 clones, about 89% of them seen once. The chain joins TRBV19 to TRBJ1-5; no reliable D call. The receptor comes from a man in his sixties or seventies with active COVID-19. The sample consisted of peripheral blood. Written as DNA, the CDR3 is TGTGCCAGTAGTATAGAACGATCAGCGGGGATCTTCAATCAGCCCCAGCATTTT. As protein: CASSIERSAGIFNQPQHF.